These 22 T cell receptor beta chains were all obtained from the same sample, sequenced in a study of cytomegalovirus exposure and HLA in healthy donors. PCR involved 60 Vbeta and 13 Jbeta primers. Assay: immunoSEQ multiplex PCR; the TCRdb copy retains only in-frame clones and omits some. The sample records about 250,000 clones, roughly two thirds being singletons. Sequenced input: PBMCs. These receptors came from a female donor in good health and CMV-seronegative.

The chain combines TRBV6-1 with TRBJ1-1; tentatively, D is TRBD1 (5 bases). V lost 3 bases to trimming and J lost 0 bases, with 11 bases between them. CDR3 length: 15 residues. Per germline, CDR1 MNHNS and CDR2 SASEGT. CDR3 sequence: CASSDRSGMNTEAFF. Here the CDR3 DNA reads TGTGCCAGCAGTGATCGGTCAGGGATGAACACTGAAGCTTTCTTT.

V and J are TRBV4-2 and TRBJ2-7; D is perhaps TRBD2 (5 bases). In germline, CDR1 is LGHNA, CDR2 YNFKEQ. V was trimmed by 1 base and J by 3 bases, leaving 16 bases between them. The CDR3 has 16 amino acids. Here the CDR3 reads CASSQGDGLKYYEQYF. In DNA, the CDR3 is TGTGCCAGCAGCCAAGGTGACGGACTCAAATACTACGAGCAGTACTTC.

The chain is built from TRBV6-5 and TRBJ2-7; a possible D gene is TRBD2 (6 bases). CDR3 length: 15 amino acids. The germline V and J ends were trimmed by 6 bases and 2 bases, with 17 bases remaining between them. Germline-derived CDR1 and CDR2 are MNHEY and SVGAGI. The CDR3 DNA is TGTGCCAGCAGATGGGGGGAGTCGGTGACCTACGAGCAGTACTTC. It codes for CASRWGESVTYEQYF.

The V and J genes are TRBV4-2 and TRBJ2-7; 10 nucleotides match TRBD2. Trimming removed 0 bases from V and 0 bases from J; junction bases left unmatched: 2. This CDR3 contains 16 residues. Germline V gene data show CDR1 as LGHNA and CDR2 as YNFKEQ. The CDR3 protein is CASSQDRLAGSYEQYF. In nucleotides, the CDR3 is TGTGCCAGCAGCCAAGATCGACTAGCGGGCTCCTACGAGCAGTACTTC.

This clone was detected a few times. The V gene is TRBV2, the J gene TRBJ2-3, with D possibly TRBD2 on 5 matching bases. Germline V gene sequence: CDR1 SNHLY, CDR2 FYNNEI. The germline V and J ends were trimmed by 3 bases and 5 bases, with 18 bases remaining between them. The CDR3 covers 16 residues. Written as DNA, the CDR3 is TGTGCCAGCAGTGATGATGAGGACTCAGTGGGAGATACGCAGTATTTT. This codes for CASSDDEDSVGDTQYF.

J is TRBJ1-5 and V is TRBV5-6, with 9 bases identical to TRBD1. V was pared by 3 bases and J by 4 bases, with 2 bases of the junction left unmatched. Germline loops: CDR1 SGHDT, CDR2 YYEEEE. This CDR3 comprises 14 residues. In DNA, the CDR3 is TGTGCCAGCAGCTACGGGACAGGGAATCAGCCCCAGCATTTT. It translates to CASSYGTGNQPQHF.

The gene calls are TRBV6-6 and TRBJ1-1; D is unresolved. Germline V CDR1 and CDR2: MNHNY, SVGAGI (reference sequence). The CDR3 has 13 residues. V was trimmed by 0 bases and J by 3 bases, leaving 5 bases between them. The CDR3, as DNA: TGTGCCAGCAGTTACTCGAGGGACACTGAAGCTTTCTTT. Its protein is CASSYSRDTEAFF.

This chain connects TRBV5-1 to TRBJ2-6; unclear D gene. This CDR3 region has 14 residues. In germline, CDR1 is SGHRS, CDR2 YFSETQ. Trimming cost V 5 bases and J 0 bases, with 6 bases left between them. The chain's CDR3 is CASRLNSGANVLTF. The CDR3 DNA reads TGCGCCAGCAGACTGAACTCTGGGGCCAACGTCCTGACTTTC.

Concerning this clone: Its ends do not fully match the called genes, so a read error is possible. The CDR3 reads CSSSLGSDTDTQYF. CDR3 nucleotides: TGTTCCAGCAGCTTAGGGTCAGACACAGATACGCAGTATTTT. This sequence joins TRBV7-9 and TRBJ2-3, with D unclear. Germline-derived CDR1 and CDR2 are SEHNR and FQNEAQ (reference sequence). This CDR3 has 14 residues.

The J gene is TRBJ2-7, the V gene TRBV14, with a weak D call TRBD2 (6 bases). CDR3 length: 14 amino acids. V lost 0 bases and J lost 5, with 11 bases in between. Germline lookup yields CDR1 SGHDN and CDR2 FVKESK. CDR3 bases: TGTGCCAGCAGCCAAGAACTAGCTATGGACGAGCAGTACTTC. Protein product: CASSQELAMDEQYF.

The J gene is TRBJ2-1, the V gene TRBV11-2; 8 positions agree with TRBD1. Per germline, CDR1 SGHAT and CDR2 FQNNGV. The V gene end was trimmed by 3 bases and the J gene end by 15 bases; junction bases not matched to a gene: 7. This CDR3 is 12 amino acids long. The CDR3 loop is CASSFTRDRTFF. CDR3 bases: TGTGCCAGCAGCTTCACCCGGGACAGGACGTTCTTC.

The V call is TRBV2, the J call TRBJ2-1; 12 nucleotides agree with TRBD1. CDR3 size: 16 residues. J gave up 6 bases and V 3 bases, and 6 bases lay outside the gene matches. CDR1 and CDR2 from the germline V gene are SNHLY and FYNNEI. The CDR3 nucleotides read TGTGCCAGCAGTGACTTTGAGGGACAGGGGGCCAATGAGCAGTTCTTC. Encoded protein: CASSDFEGQGANEQFF.

The V and J genes are TRBV6-4 and TRBJ2-2; 8 nucleotides align to TRBD1. CDR1 and CDR2 (germline): MRHNA, SNTAGT. The junction had 1 base not matched to a gene; V was cut back by 6 bases and J by 4 bases. CDR3 length equals 13 residues. DNA for the CDR3: TGTGCCAGCAGGCAGGGGGCCACCGGGGAGCTGTTTTTT. Translated, it gives CASRQGATGELFF.

The chain couples TRBV6-5 to TRBJ2-7, with D uncertain. This CDR3 is built from 14 residues. Germline CDR1 reads MNHEY; CDR2 reads SVGAGI. V lost 4 bases and J lost 7, with 17 bases in between. The CDR3, as DNA: TGTGCCAGCAGTTCCCGCGGTTACCTACGGGAGCAGTACTTC. Translated: CASSSRGYLREQYF.

This clone was found a few times. V usage is TRBV7-8 and J usage is TRBJ2-5, with 9 bases aligning to TRBD1. Germline assignment: CDR1 SGHVS and CDR2 FQNEAQ. The CDR3 has 15 residues. The V and J ends lost 5 bases and 5 bases, in that order; junction bases with no gene match: 9. DNA of the CDR3: TGTGCCAGCAGCCTGGGACAGGGAGGACAGGAGACCCAGTACTTC. This encodes CASSLGQGGQETQYF.

This chain joins TRBV6-5 and TRBJ2-7; the D gene is possibly TRBD2 (6 bases). CDR1 and CDR2 (germline): MNHEY, SVGAGI. V was clipped by 9 bases and J by 4 bases, with 13 bases between them. This CDR3 contains 12 residues. Here the CDR3 DNA reads TGTGCCAGTGGGGGGATGGGATACGAGCAGTACTTC. Protein sequence: CASGGMGYEQYF.

V gene TRBV10-1 combines with J gene TRBJ2-2; D is unclear. The CDR3 runs to 14 residues. V was trimmed by 3 bases and J by 1 base, leaving 6 bases between them. Germline values: CDR1 WNHNN, CDR2 SYGVQD (reference sequence). The CDR3 protein is CASSEVRNTGELFF. CDR3 nucleotides: TGCGCCAGCAGTGAAGTGAGGAACACCGGGGAGCTGTTTTTT.

With respect to this clone: Different DNA sequences within this sample yield the same CDR3. The chain links TRBV28 to TRBJ1-1; 11 positions match TRBD1. Trimming took 7 bases from V and 4 from J; bases not matched to a gene: 5. The CDR3 is 14 residues long. The germline V gene encodes CDR1 MDHEN and CDR2 SYDVKM. This CDR3 reads CASTLGTGGTEAFF. The DNA for the CDR3 is TGTGCCAGCACCCTAGGGACAGGGGGCACTGAAGCTTTCTTT.

V gene TRBV7-9 combines with J gene TRBJ2-5; TRBD2 matches at 9 bases. V dropped 5 bases and J dropped 4; count of bases not matched to a gene: 8. CDR1 SEHNR and CDR2 FQNEAQ come from the germline V gene (reference sequence). This CDR3 contains 15 residues. The CDR3 sequence: CASSSDEREVETQYF. For the CDR3, the DNA is TGTGCCAGCAGCAGTGATGAGCGGGAGGTAGAGACCCAGTACTTC.

This clone appeared once. The chain carries TRBV5-1 and TRBJ2-5, with D tentatively TRBD1 (6 bases). Trimming stripped 3 bases from V and 2 bases from J, with 11 bases between. CDR3 length: 14 residues. The germline gives CDR1 SGHRS, CDR2 YFSETQ. Here the CDR3 reads CASSWTDTQETQYF. The CDR3 DNA reads as TGCGCCAGCAGCTGGACAGATACTCAAGAGACCCAGTACTTC.

The table lists this clone with a few counts. The rearrangement uses TRBV5-6 and TRBJ1-2, with a tentative D call TRBD1 (6 bases). This CDR3 is 15 amino acids long. Germline V lookup: CDR1 SGHDT, CDR2 YYEEEE. V dropped 0 bases and J dropped 2 bases, with 11 bases sitting between them. CDR3 in amino acids: CASSLGGQINYGYTF. DNA for the CDR3: TGTGCCAGCAGCTTGGGAGGACAGATAAACTATGGCTACACCTTC.

Worth noting for this clone: Other DNA sequences within the sample encode an identical CDR3. The V gene is TRBV11-3, the J gene TRBJ2-3; perhaps TRBD1 as D (5 bases). The ends were cut back, 2 bases at V and 4 bases at J, with 10 bases in the middle. Germline CDR1 reads SGHNT; CDR2 reads YENEEA. This CDR3 has 14 residues. CDR3 nucleotides: TGTGCCAGCAGCTTAAGGGGTAGTCCAGATACGCAGTATTTT. Its translation is CASSLRGSPDTQYF.